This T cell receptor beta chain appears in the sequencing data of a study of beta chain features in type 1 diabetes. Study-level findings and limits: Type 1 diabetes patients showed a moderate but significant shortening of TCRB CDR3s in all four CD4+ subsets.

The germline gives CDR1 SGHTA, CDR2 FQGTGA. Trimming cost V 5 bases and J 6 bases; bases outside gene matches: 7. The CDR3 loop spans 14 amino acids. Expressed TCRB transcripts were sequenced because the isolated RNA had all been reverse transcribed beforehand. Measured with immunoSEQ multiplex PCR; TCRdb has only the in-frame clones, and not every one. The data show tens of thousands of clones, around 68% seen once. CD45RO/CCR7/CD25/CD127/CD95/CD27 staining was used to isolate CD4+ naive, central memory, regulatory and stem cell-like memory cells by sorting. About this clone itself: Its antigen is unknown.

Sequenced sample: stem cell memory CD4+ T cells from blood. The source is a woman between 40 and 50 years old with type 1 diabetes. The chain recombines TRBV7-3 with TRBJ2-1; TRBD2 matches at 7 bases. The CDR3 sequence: CASSPRTSGNEQFF. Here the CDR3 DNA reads TGTGCCAGCAGCCCCCGGACTAGTGGCAATGAGCAGTTCTTC.